Listed below are T cell receptor beta chains from one sample, sequenced in a study of technical replicates of blood from a handful of donors. The method was immunoSEQ multiplex PCR; TCRdb's version includes in-frame clones alone and lacks a portion of them. Of 65,000 to 95,000 clones in the sample, approximately 97% were seen once. The specimen was T cells isolated from PBMCs. The receptor source for this set is a human donor in good health. Each CDR3 is given with its conserved first and last residue. D genes are given only for firm matches. Clone size is not always given. Where it is, it says once, few, many or a class for expanded clones.

abundance,j_gene,len,v_gene,d_gene,CDR3nt,CDR3aa
-,TRBJ1-1,11,TRBV29-1,-,TGCAGCGTTACAGGAAACACTGAAGCTTTCTTT,CSVTGNTEAFF
-,TRBJ2-7,15,TRBV4-1,-,TGCGCCAGCAGCCCAGGGACCGGAGGGAGATACGAGCAGTACTTC,CASSPGTGGRYEQYF
-,TRBJ2-1,16,TRBV28,TRBD2,TGTGCCAGCAGTTTATCCCGACTAGCGGGTTACAATGAGCAGTTCTTC,CASSLSRLAGYNEQFF
-,TRBJ1-5,14,TRBV25-1,-,TGTGCCAGCAGTGATTACAAGGTTAGCCAGCCCCAGCATTTT,CASSDYKVSQPQHF
-,TRBJ2-7,14,TRBV10-1,-,TGCGCCAGCAGTGAGCAGGCTCCTCTGCACGAGCAGTACTTC,CASSEQAPLHEQYF
-,TRBJ2-4,14,TRBV7-2,TRBD2,TGTGCCAGCAGATTCAAGCGGGGTAAAAACATTCAGTACTTC,CASRFKRGKNIQYF
once,TRBJ2-7,14,TRBV28,-,TGTGCCAGCAGCTTACAGGGCTGGATAAACGAGCAGTACTTC,CASSLQGWINEQYF
-,TRBJ2-2,15,TRBV30,TRBD2,TGTGCCTGGAGTTTCATAGCGGGAGTGGCCGGGGAGCTGTTTTTT,CAWSFIAGVAGELFF
-,TRBJ1-1,17,TRBV11-2,TRBD1,TGTGCCAGCAGCTTACTCCGATCAGGGGGCTTGAACACTGAAGCTTTCTTT,CASSLLRSGGLNTEAFF
-,TRBJ2-3,15,TRBV19,-,TGTGCCAGTAGTATGGGGGCAGGCGACACAGATACGCAGTATTTT,CASSMGAGDTDTQYF
-,TRBJ2-1,12,TRBV27,-,TGTGCCAGCAGTACGGGTTACAATGAGCAGTTCTTC,CASSTGYNEQFF
-,TRBJ2-2,15,TRBV5-5,TRBD2,TGTGCCAGCAGCCTCAGACTAGCGTGGAACGGGGAGCTGTTTTTT,CASSLRLAWNGELFF
-,TRBJ2-3,15,TRBV28,TRBD2,TGTGCCAGCAGTCTAGCGGGATCTGGCACAGATACGCAGTATTTT,CASSLAGSGTDTQYF
-,TRBJ2-1,15,TRBV19,-,TGTGCCACCACCCTTTATCTGGGGGCTAACAATGAGCAGTTCTTC,CATTLYLGANNEQFF
-,TRBJ1-2,15,TRBV19,-,TGTGCCAGTAGTCCCGAAGGGGGTTCAAGAGGGGGCTACACCTTC,CASSPEGGSRGGYTF
once,TRBJ2-7,13,TRBV10-3,-,TGTGCCATCAGGCCGGGACTTCTTTACGAGCAGTACTTC,CAIRPGLLYEQYF
-,TRBJ1-1,13,TRBV6-5,-,TGTGCCAGCAGACCCCGACAGGCCTATGAAGCTTTCTTT,CASRPRQAYEAFF
-,TRBJ1-1,14,TRBV30,-,TGTGCCTGGAGTGCCGACAACTTTAACACTGAAGCTTTCTTT,CAWSADNFNTEAFF
-,TRBJ1-5,13,TRBV6-5,-,TGTGCCAGCAGCGACAACAGGGTCCAGCCCCAGCATTTT,CASSDNRVQPQHF
-,TRBJ2-1,14,TRBV30,-,TGTGCCTGGTCAACAATCAGCTCCTACAATGAGCAGTTCTTC,CAWSTISSYNEQFF
-,TRBJ2-5,13,TRBV5-4,-,TGTGCCAGCAGCTTGTCAGGGTCAGAGACCCAGTACTTC,CASSLSGSETQYF
-,TRBJ1-1,13,TRBV19,-,TGTGCCAGTAGTACTACAGGGCGGACTGAAGCTTTCTTT,CASSTTGRTEAFF
-,TRBJ2-7,16,TRBV7-9,-,TGTGCCAGCAGCTTATCGAGGCTAGCGCTCTCCTACGAGCAGTACTTC,CASSLSRLALSYEQYF
-,TRBJ2-5,15,TRBV19,TRBD2,TGTGCCAGTAGTCCTGACGGGACTAGCCGGGAGACCCAGTACTTC,CASSPDGTSRETQYF
-,TRBJ2-1,16,TRBV5-1,-,TGCGCCAGCAGCTCCCGAACAATTACCACAGGGAGTGAGCAGTTCTTC,CASSSRTITTGSEQFF
-,TRBJ2-1,16,TRBV14,TRBD1,TGTGCCAGCAGCCCAATAGACAGGGAGTTGGATAATGAGCAGTTCTTC,CASSPIDRELDNEQFF
-,TRBJ1-2,14,TRBV7-9,-,TGTGCCAGCAGCTTAAAGAGCGGGAACTATGGCTACACCTTC,CASSLKSGNYGYTF
-,TRBJ2-7,14,TRBV4-3,-,TGCGCCAGCAGCCCGGGTCGGAGGGCCTACGAGCAGTACTTC,CASSPGRRAYEQYF
-,TRBJ2-7,15,TRBV5-6,TRBD1,TGTGCCAGCAGCCATCCCGACAGGGCCTCCTACGAGCAGTACTTC,CASSHPDRASYEQYF
once,TRBJ1-1,14,TRBV10-3,TRBD1,TGTGCCATCACAGACAGGGGATATTACACTGAAGCTTTCTTT,CAITDRGYYTEAFF
-,TRBJ1-2,15,TRBV10-3,-,TGTGCCATCAGTGCGGGGGGACAACCAATTAATGGCTACACCTTC,CAISAGGQPINGYTF
once,TRBJ1-5,18,TRBV23-1,-,TGCGCCAGCAGTCAATCGCGTGGTGGGGGACTCATCAATCAGCCCCAGCATTTT,CASSQSRGGGLINQPQHF
-,TRBJ1-5,14,TRBV27,-,TGTGCCAGCTCCCCCGGGGGGGCAAGACAGCCCCAGCATTTT,CASSPGGARQPQHF
-,TRBJ1-5,15,TRBV5-1,-,TGCGCCAGCAGCACAGGAATTGAGAGCAATCAGCCCCAGCATTTT,CASSTGIESNQPQHF
-,TRBJ2-2,13,TRBV27,-,TGTGCCAGCAGACTTACAGGGACCGGGGAGCTGTTTTTT,CASRLTGTGELFF
-,TRBJ2-7,13,TRBV15,TRBD1,TGTGCCACCAGCAAGGGACAGTCCTACGAGCAGTACTTC,CATSKGQSYEQYF
once,TRBJ1-2,16,TRBV7-3,-,TGTGCCAGCAGCTTGCAGGGGTCTCAGCTTTACTATGGCTACACCTTC,CASSLQGSQLYYGYTF
-,TRBJ1-1,16,TRBV25-1,-,TGTGCCAGCAGTGGGGGGCACAGGTTTATTGGCACTGAAGCTTTCTTT,CASSGGHRFIGTEAFF
-,TRBJ1-2,13,TRBV5-1,TRBD1,TGCGCCAGCAGCTTACAGGGGACATATGGCTACACCTTC,CASSLQGTYGYTF
-,TRBJ2-7,13,TRBV10-1,TRBD2,TGCGCCAGCAACGGGGGGACCGACTACGAGCAGTACTTC,CASNGGTDYEQYF
-,TRBJ2-7,11,TRBV30,-,TGTGCCTGGAGCCTCGGGTACGAGCAGTACTTC,CAWSLGYEQYF
-,TRBJ2-3,14,TRBV7-9,TRBD1,TGTGCCAGCAGCACGGGACAGGGAATAGGTACGCAGTATTTT,CASSTGQGIGTQYF